One and the same sample provided the 9 T cell receptor beta chains below, sequenced in a study of cytomegalovirus exposure and HLA in healthy donors. The PCR contained 60 Vbeta and 13 Jbeta primers. The protocol was immunoSEQ multiplex PCR, while the TCRdb copy is restricted to in-frame clones and leaves out a portion. Of approximately 61,000 clones detected, more than 70% appear once; the ten largest clones hold roughly 51%. Sequencing was done on a sample of PBMCs. The receptors here all came from a man aged 50 to 59 in good health and CMV-seropositive.

The CDR3 DNA follows: TGTGCCTGGATTAACTTAGGGGGCAGTTCCTATGGCTACACCTTC. Encoded protein: CAWINLGGSSYGYTF. The J gene is TRBJ1-2, the V gene TRBV30; 7 nucleotides match TRBD1. The CDR3 is 15 amino acids. Losses at the gene ends were 4 bases for V and 4 bases for J; bases not matched to a gene: 12. Germline V gene lookup returns CDR1 GTSNPN and CDR2 SVGIG (reference sequence).

This sequence joins TRBV5-6 and TRBJ2-2; a possible D gene is TRBD2 (6 bases). This CDR3 has 13 residues. Germline V gives CDR1 SGHDT, CDR2 YYEEEE. The V end lost 4 bases, the J end lost 5 bases, and 9 bases lay between the germline ends. CDR3 coding DNA: TGTGCCAGCAGCGGCCGGGGGACCGGGGAGCTGTTTTTT. It specifies CASSGRGTGELFF.

The rearrangement joins TRBV9 to TRBJ2-4, with unresolved D. Trimming pared 0 bases from V and 0 bases from J, leaving 19 bases between. CDR3 length: 19 amino acids. Germline CDR1 is SGDLS and CDR2 is YYNGEE. CDR3 residues: CASSVVSGSIALAKNIQYF. The CDR3 bases are TGTGCCAGCAGCGTAGTGTCCGGGTCGATCGCCTTAGCCAAAAACATTCAGTACTTC.

The rearrangement links TRBV19 to TRBJ1-4; 10 bases agree with TRBD1. The CDR3 extends over 15 amino acids. The trim removed 3 bases at V and 7 bases at J, leaving 5 bases unmatched. CDR1 is LNHDA, CDR2 SQIVND, per germline (reference sequence). The CDR3 bases are TGTGCCAGTAGTATTGGGACAGGGGTTGGTGAAAAACTGTTTTTT. It is translated as CASSIGTGVGEKLFF.

The chain links TRBV11-2 to TRBJ1-4; TRBD1 matches 8 bases. J lost 4 bases, V lost 2 bases, and 9 bases had no gene match. Germline V gives CDR1 SGHAT, CDR2 FQNNGV. CDR3 size: 17 residues. The CDR3 protein is CASSLMFTGGFNEKLFF. For the CDR3, the DNA is TGTGCCAGCAGCTTAATGTTTACAGGGGGGTTTAATGAAAAACTGTTTTTT.

This clone was counted a single time. Written as DNA, the CDR3 is TGTGCCAGCAGGACGGGACTAGCGGGGCCTCGGAGCTCCTACAATGAGCAGTTCTTC. Protein: CASRTGLAGPRSSYNEQFF. The chain joins TRBV5-5 to TRBJ2-1; TRBD2 agrees at 13 bases. Germline CDR1 SGHKS, CDR2 YYEKEE (reference sequence). V trimming: 5 bases; J trimming: 0 bases; junction bases outside the gene matches: 11. CDR3 size: 19 residues.

The CDR3 here is CASSYLAGRPYEQYF. DNA of the CDR3: TGTGCCAGCAGTTACTTGGCGGGGAGGCCTTACGAGCAGTACTTC. The chain links TRBV6-6 to TRBJ2-7; tentatively, D is TRBD2 (6 bases). The CDR3 spans 15 residues. Germline assignment: CDR1 MNHNY and CDR2 SVGAGI (reference sequence). V was shortened by 1 base and J by 4 bases, with 14 bases between the two germline ends.

This chain connects TRBV2 to TRBJ2-5, with 11 bases identical to TRBD2. There are 15 residues in the CDR3. The germline gives CDR1 SNHLY, CDR2 FYNNEI. Germline trimming cut 6 bases from V and 5 bases from J; bases unmatched to any gene: 8. In DNA, the CDR3 is TGTGCCAGCAGCTTTAGCGGGGGGGCCGGGGAGACCCAGTACTTC. Translating it yields CASSFSGGAGETQYF.

This clone has more than one count but fewer than ten. The chain combines TRBV6-5 with TRBJ2-7; D perhaps matches TRBD2 (6 bases). The CDR3 has 11 residues. Germline CDR1 reads MNHEY; CDR2 reads SVGAGI. V was shortened by 6 bases and J by 5 bases, with 8 bases between the two germline ends. The CDR3 loop reads CASRRGNEQYF. CDR3 sequence (DNA): TGTGCCAGCAGACGCGGGAACGAGCAGTACTTC.